A selection of T cell receptor beta chains follows, all from one sample in a study of radiotherapy plus CTLA-4 blockade in lung cancer. Measured with immunoSEQ multiplex PCR; TCRdb has only the in-frame clones, and not every one. The sample has about 120,000 clones; approximately 80% are singletons. The sequencing here drew on peripheral blood, taken from a patient treated with radiotherapy plus ipilimumab. The receptors originated from a human donor with non-small cell lung cancer who had a partial response to radiotherapy plus ipilimumab. The CDR3 runs from the conserved cysteine through the conserved F or W. Fields, in order: CDR3 protein, CDR3 DNA, D gene, clone size, CDR3 length, J gene, V gene. D genes are given only for firm matches. A clone size is listed for some rows: how often the clone was seen (once, few, many), or a class if it is expanded.

CASSLEQGGGYTF | TGCGCCAGCAGCTTGGAGCAGGGGGGTGGCTACACCTTC | TRBD1 | NA | 13 | TRBJ1-2 | TRBV5-1
CASSQDSGSYNSPLHF | TGTGCCAGCAGCCAAGATTCGGGCTCCTATAATTCACCCCTCCACTTT | NA | few | 16 | TRBJ1-6 | TRBV4-2
CASSPGTGQETQYF | TGCGCCAGCAGCCCCGGGACAGGACAAGAGACCCAGTACTTC | TRBD1 | NA | 14 | TRBJ2-5 | TRBV5-1
CASSRENQPQHF | TGTGCCAGCTCAAGGGAGAATCAGCCCCAGCATTTT | NA | NA | 12 | TRBJ1-5 | TRBV18
CASSDPTQGRTEAFF | TGTGCCAGCAGTGACCCGACACAGGGGCGAACTGAAGCTTTCTTT | TRBD1 | NA | 15 | TRBJ1-1 | TRBV28
CASSVQINTEAFF | TGTGCCAGCTCAGTACAGATTAACACTGAAGCTTTCTTT | NA | once | 13 | TRBJ1-1 | TRBV18
CASKVSGSSTDTQYF | TGTGCCAGCAAAGTAAGCGGAAGTAGCACAGATACGCAGTATTTT | NA | NA | 15 | TRBJ2-3 | TRBV2
CASTRTGALTDTQYF | TGTGCCAGCACTAGAACAGGGGCTTTGACAGATACGCAGTATTTT | TRBD1 | NA | 15 | TRBJ2-3 | TRBV6-4
CASSPHPTYEQYF | TGTGCCAGCAGTCCTCACCCTACCTACGAGCAGTACTTC | NA | NA | 13 | TRBJ2-7 | TRBV6-5
CASSLRGSSEAFF | TGTGCCAGCAGCTTGAGGGGATCCTCTGAAGCTTTCTTT | NA | NA | 13 | TRBJ1-1 | TRBV5-6
CASAWGTGGAGANVLTF | TGTGCCAGCGCATGGGGAACAGGGGGCGCTGGGGCCAACGTCCTGACTTTC | TRBD1 | NA | 17 | TRBJ2-6 | TRBV27
CASSGGSPAGHQWETQYF | TGTGCCAGCAGCGGTGGGAGTCCGGCAGGTCACCAGTGGGAGACCCAGTACTTC | NA | NA | 18 | TRBJ2-5 | TRBV9
CASSARDRASGNTIYF | TGTGCCAGCAGCGCCCGGGACAGGGCCTCTGGAAACACCATATATTTT | TRBD1 | NA | 16 | TRBJ1-3 | TRBV9
CASSERTGSEQYF | TGTGCCAGCAGTGAACGGACAGGGTCCGAGCAGTACTTC | TRBD1 | NA | 13 | TRBJ2-7 | TRBV2
CASSLAPQGATGELFF | TGCGCCAGCAGCTTGGCTCCACAGGGGGCCACCGGGGAGCTGTTTTTT | TRBD1 | NA | 16 | TRBJ2-2 | TRBV5-1
CASRGLGQGNEKLFF | TGTGCCAGCAGGGGACTTGGGCAGGGTAATGAAAAACTGTTTTTT | NA | NA | 15 | TRBJ1-4 | TRBV6-1
CASSLWTSGSGTGELFF | TGTGCCAGCAGCTTATGGACTAGCGGGTCAGGAACCGGGGAGCTGTTTTTT | TRBD2 | NA | 17 | TRBJ2-2 | TRBV7-8
CASSQLLAGVNTGELFF | TGCGCCAGCAGCCAACTACTAGCGGGAGTGAACACCGGGGAGCTGTTTTTT | TRBD2 | NA | 17 | TRBJ2-2 | TRBV4-3
CASSVRAGNSGNTIYF | TGTGCCAGCAGCGTGCGGGCCGGCAACTCTGGAAACACCATATATTTT | NA | NA | 16 | TRBJ1-3 | TRBV9
CASSLFGLSYEQYF | TGTGCCAGCAGTTTGTTTGGCCTGTCCTACGAGCAGTACTTC | NA | few | 14 | TRBJ2-7 | TRBV28
CAWSVSWSTGNTIYF | TGTGCCTGGAGTGTATCCTGGAGCACTGGAAACACCATATATTTT | NA | NA | 15 | TRBJ1-3 | TRBV30
CATGRGYEQYF | TGTGCCACAGGACGGGGCTACGAGCAGTACTTC | NA | NA | 11 | TRBJ2-7 | TRBV19
CASSITGEGGNQPQHF | TGTGCCAGTAGTATCACCGGGGAAGGGGGAAATCAGCCCCAGCATTTT | NA | NA | 16 | TRBJ1-5 | TRBV19
CASSTGATNTGELFF | TGTGCCAGCAGCACAGGGGCGACGAACACCGGGGAGCTGTTTTTT | TRBD1 | few | 15 | TRBJ2-2 | TRBV7-3
CARIHRVLYEQYF | TGTGCCAGGATACACAGAGTACTCTACGAGCAGTACTTC | NA | NA | 13 | TRBJ2-7 | TRBV21-1
CASRQDSYNSPLHF | TGTGCCAGCAGACAGGACAGTTATAATTCACCCCTCCACTTT | NA | once | 14 | TRBJ1-6 | TRBV7-9
CASSASNSPLHF | TGTGCCAGCAGTGCCTCCAATTCACCCCTCCACTTT | NA | once | 12 | TRBJ1-6 | TRBV25-1
CSGMTGANTGELFF | TGCAGCGGGATGACAGGGGCTAACACCGGGGAGCTGTTTTTT | TRBD1 | NA | 14 | TRBJ2-2 | TRBV29-1
CASSFDIINPMNTEAFF | TGTGCCAGCAGCTTTGACATAATTAACCCGATGAACACTGAAGCTTTCTTT | NA | NA | 17 | TRBJ1-1 | TRBV7-2
CASSLTSRSYNEQFF | TGTGCCAGCAGTTTAACTAGCAGATCCTACAATGAGCAGTTCTTC | NA | NA | 15 | TRBJ2-1 | TRBV6-4
CANSSGQGRFGQPQHF | TGTGCCAATAGTAGCGGACAGGGCAGGTTCGGTCAGCCCCAGCATTTT | TRBD1 | NA | 16 | TRBJ1-5 | TRBV19
CASSATDRAQPQHF | TGTGCCAGCAGTGCCACGGACAGGGCTCAGCCCCAGCATTTT | TRBD1 | NA | 14 | TRBJ1-5 | TRBV2
CASGGAVQNYGYTF | TGTGCCAGCGGAGGGGCAGTCCAAAACTATGGCTACACCTTC | NA | NA | 14 | TRBJ1-2 | TRBV28
CASSFGTGGALWEQYF | TGTGCCAGCAGTTTCGGGACAGGGGGCGCTTTATGGGAGCAGTACTTC | TRBD1 | NA | 16 | TRBJ2-7 | TRBV27